This TCR beta chain was sequenced in a study of T cell responses to AZD1222 COVID-19 vaccine. General study results and limits: None of the repertoires were sampled until the peak T cell response had passed. Breadth and depth of Spike-specific TCRs rose after two AZD1222 doses.

A note on this clone: Its antigen is currently unknown.

Here immunoSEQ multiplex PCR was the method, and the copy in TCRdb shows in-frame clones only, minus some. Here the sample spans around 120,000 clones, roughly 85% being singletons. The CDR3 consists of 16 residues. CDR1 and CDR2 (germline): SGHRS, YFSETQ. V dropped 0 bases and J dropped 1; count of bases not matched to a gene: 5. The rearrangement uses TRBV5-1 and TRBJ2-5; TRBD2 matches at 8 bases. The source of this sequence is an adult in good health. This sample comprised peripheral blood, obtained on day 0 of MenACWY control vaccination. CDR3 bases: TGCGCCAGCAGCTTGGCCAGCGGGGGCCCCCAAGAGACCCAGTACTTC. Residues: CASSLASGGPQETQYF.